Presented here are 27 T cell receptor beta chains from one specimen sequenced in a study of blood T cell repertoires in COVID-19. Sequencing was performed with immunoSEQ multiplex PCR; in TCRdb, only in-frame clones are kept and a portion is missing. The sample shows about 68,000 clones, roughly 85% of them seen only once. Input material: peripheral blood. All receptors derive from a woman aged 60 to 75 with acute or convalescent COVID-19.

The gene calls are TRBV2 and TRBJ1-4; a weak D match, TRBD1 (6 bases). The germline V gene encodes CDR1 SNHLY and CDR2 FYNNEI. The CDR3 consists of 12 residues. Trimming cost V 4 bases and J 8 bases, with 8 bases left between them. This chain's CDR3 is CASSGQEEKLFF. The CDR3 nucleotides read TGTGCCAGCAGTGGACAGGAGGAAAAACTGTTTTTT.

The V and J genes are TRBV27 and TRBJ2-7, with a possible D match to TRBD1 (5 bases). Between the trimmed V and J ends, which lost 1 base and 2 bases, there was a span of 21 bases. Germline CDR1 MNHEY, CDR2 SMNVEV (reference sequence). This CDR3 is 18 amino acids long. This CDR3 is CASSLFGQGLPETYEQYF. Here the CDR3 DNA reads TGTGCCAGCAGTTTATTCGGGCAGGGTTTGCCCGAGACCTACGAGCAGTACTTC.

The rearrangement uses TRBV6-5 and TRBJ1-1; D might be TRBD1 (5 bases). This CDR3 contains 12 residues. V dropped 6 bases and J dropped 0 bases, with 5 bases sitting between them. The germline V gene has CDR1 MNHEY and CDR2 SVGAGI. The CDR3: CASRQVNTEAFF. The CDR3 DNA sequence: TGTGCCAGCAGACAGGTGAACACTGAAGCTTTCTTT.

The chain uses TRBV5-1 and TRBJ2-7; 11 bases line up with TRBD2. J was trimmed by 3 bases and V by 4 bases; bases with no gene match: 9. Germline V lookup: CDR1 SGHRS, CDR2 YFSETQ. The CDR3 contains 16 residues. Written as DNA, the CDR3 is TGCGCCAGCAGCGGAGGAAGACTAGCGGGGCTCTACGAGCAGTACTTC. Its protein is CASSGGRLAGLYEQYF. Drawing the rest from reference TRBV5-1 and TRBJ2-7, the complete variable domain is KAGVTQTPRYLIKTRGQQVTLSCSPISGHRSVSWYQQTPGQGLQFLFEYFSETQRNKGNFPGRFSGRQFSNSRSEMNVSTLELGDSALYLCASSGGRLAGLYEQYFGPGTRLTVT.

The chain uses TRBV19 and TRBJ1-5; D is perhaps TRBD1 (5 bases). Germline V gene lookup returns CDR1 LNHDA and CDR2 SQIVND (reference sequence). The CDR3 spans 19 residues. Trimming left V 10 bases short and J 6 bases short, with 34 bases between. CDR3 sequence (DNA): TGTGCCATCTCGACATCTTCTGGGATTACAGGTGCCTTAGGTCAGCCCCAGCATTTT. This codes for CAISTSSGITGALGQPQHF.

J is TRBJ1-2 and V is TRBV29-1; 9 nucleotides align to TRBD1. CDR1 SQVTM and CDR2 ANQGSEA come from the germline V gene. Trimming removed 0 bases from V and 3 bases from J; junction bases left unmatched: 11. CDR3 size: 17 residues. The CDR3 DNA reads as TGCAGCGTTGAAGATCAAGTAAGGACAGGGGTCGACTATGGCTACACCTTC. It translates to CSVEDQVRTGVDYGYTF.

DNA for the CDR3: TGTGCCAGCAGCCAAGAGGTGGGGGCGTTTCGAGAGACCCAGTACTTC. Encoded protein: CASSQEVGAFRETQYF. This rearrangement joins TRBV3-1 (or the pseudogene TRBV3-2) to TRBJ2-5, with a possible D match to TRBD1 (6 bases). The CDR3 is made up of 16 amino acids. Trimming pared 0 bases from V and 4 bases from J, leaving 15 bases between. Germline CDR1 reads LGHDT; CDR2 reads YNNKEL (reference sequence).

The DNA for the CDR3 is TGTGCCAGCGGTGTCATGGGGCAGTACAATGAGCAGTTCTTC. It translates to CASGVMGQYNEQFF. This chain uses TRBV11-2 with TRBJ2-1; D is possibly TRBD1 (5 bases). The germline V gene encodes CDR1 SGHAT and CDR2 FQNNGV. V dropped 8 bases and J dropped 4 bases, with 15 bases sitting between them. The CDR3 is 14 amino acids.

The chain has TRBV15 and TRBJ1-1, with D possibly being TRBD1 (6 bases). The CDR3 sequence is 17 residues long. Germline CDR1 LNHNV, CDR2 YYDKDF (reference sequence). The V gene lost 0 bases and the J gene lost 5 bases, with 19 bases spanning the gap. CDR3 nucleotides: TGTGCCACCAGCAGAGATCCGGGGGGCCACGGGTTGACTGAAGCTTTCTTT. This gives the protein CATSRDPGGHGLTEAFF.

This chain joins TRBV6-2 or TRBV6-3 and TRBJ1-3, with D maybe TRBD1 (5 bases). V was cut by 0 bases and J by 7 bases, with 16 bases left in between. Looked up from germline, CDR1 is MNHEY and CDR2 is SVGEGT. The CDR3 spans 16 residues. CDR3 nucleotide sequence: TGTGCCAGCAGTTACTCGCCGGGGGGACTTAGGAACACCATATATTTT. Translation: CASSYSPGGLRNTIYF.

CDR3 in amino acids: CASSQGLAGARGETQYF. The CDR3 DNA follows: TGTGCCAGCAGCCAAGGACTAGCGGGGGCCCGAGGGGAGACCCAGTACTTC. This sequence joins TRBV4-2 and TRBJ2-5; the match to TRBD2 covers 12 bases. The length of the CDR3 is 17 residues. J lost 5 bases, V lost 1 base, and 8 bases had no gene match. Germline CDR1 reads LGHNA; CDR2 reads YNFKEQ.

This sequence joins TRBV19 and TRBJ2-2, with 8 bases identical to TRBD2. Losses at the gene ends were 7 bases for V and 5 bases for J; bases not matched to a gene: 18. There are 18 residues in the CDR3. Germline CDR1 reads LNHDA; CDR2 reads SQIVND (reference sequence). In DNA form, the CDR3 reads TGTGCCAGTACATCCGGAGGGTCAGGGACTAGGTGGACCGGGGAGCTGTTTTTT. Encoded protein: CASTSGGSGTRWTGELFF. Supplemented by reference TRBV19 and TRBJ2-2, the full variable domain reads DGGITQSPKYLFRKEGQNVTLSCEQNLNHDAMYWYRQDPGQGLRLIYYSQIVNDFQKGDIAEGYSVSREKKESFPLTVTSAQKNPTAFYLCASTSGGSGTRWTGELFFGEGSRLTVL.

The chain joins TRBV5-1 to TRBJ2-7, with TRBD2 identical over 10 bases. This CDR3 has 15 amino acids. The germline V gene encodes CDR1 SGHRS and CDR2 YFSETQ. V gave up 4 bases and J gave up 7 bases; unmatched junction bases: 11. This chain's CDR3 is CASSPSGGRRVEQYF. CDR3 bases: TGCGCCAGCAGCCCTAGCGGGGGAAGACGTGTGGAGCAGTACTTC. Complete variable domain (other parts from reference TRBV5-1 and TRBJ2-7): KAGVTQTPRYLIKTRGQQVTLSCSPISGHRSVSWYQQTPGQGLQFLFEYFSETQRNKGNFPGRFSGRQFSNSRSEMNVSTLELGDSALYLCASSPSGGRRVEQYFGPGTRLTVT.

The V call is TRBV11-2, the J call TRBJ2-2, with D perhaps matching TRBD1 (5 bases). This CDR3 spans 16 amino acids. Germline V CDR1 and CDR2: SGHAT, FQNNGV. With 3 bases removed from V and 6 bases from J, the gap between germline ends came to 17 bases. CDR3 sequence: CASSFTGERVPGELFF. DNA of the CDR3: TGTGCCAGCAGCTTTACAGGTGAAAGAGTGCCCGGGGAGCTGTTTTTT. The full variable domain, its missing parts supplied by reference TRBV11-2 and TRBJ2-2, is EAGVAQSPRYKIIEKRQSVAFWCNPISGHATLYWYQQILGQGPKLLIQFQNNGVVDDSQLPKDRFSAERLKGVDSTLKIQPAKLEDSAVYLCASSFTGERVPGELFFGEGSRLTVL.

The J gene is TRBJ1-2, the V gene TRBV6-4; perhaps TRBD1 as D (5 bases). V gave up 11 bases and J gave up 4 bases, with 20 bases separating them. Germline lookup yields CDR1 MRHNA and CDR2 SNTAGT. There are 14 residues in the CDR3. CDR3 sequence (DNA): TGTGCCTTTTTCCGGACAACCCTGTTCTATGGCTACACCTTC. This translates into CAFFRTTLFYGYTF.

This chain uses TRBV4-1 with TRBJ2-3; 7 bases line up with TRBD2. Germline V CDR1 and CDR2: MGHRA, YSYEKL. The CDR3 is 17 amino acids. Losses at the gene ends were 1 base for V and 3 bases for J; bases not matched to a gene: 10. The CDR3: CASSQVLSGEVTDTQYF. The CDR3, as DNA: TGCGCCAGCAGCCAAGTTCTGAGCGGGGAGGTAACAGATACGCAGTATTTT.

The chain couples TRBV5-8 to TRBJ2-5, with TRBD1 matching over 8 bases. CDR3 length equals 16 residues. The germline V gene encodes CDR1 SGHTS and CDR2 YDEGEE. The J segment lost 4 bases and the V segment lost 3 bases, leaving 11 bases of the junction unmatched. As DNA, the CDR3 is TGTGCCAGCAGCTCTTCAGGGGGCGGGAAGGGAGAGACCCAGTACTTC. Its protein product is CASSSSGGGKGETQYF. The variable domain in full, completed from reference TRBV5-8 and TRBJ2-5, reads EAGVTQSPTHLIKTRGQQATLRCSPISGHTSVYWYQQALGLGLQFLLWYDEGEERNRGNFPPRFSGRQFPNYSSELNVNALELEDSALYLCASSSSGGGKGETQYFGPGTRLLVL.

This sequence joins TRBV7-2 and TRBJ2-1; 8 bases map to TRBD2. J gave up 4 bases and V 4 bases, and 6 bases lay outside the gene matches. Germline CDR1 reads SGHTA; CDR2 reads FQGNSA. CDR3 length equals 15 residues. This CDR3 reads CASSYSGNSYNEQFF. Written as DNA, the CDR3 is TGTGCCAGCAGCTATAGCGGGAATTCGTACAATGAGCAGTTCTTC.

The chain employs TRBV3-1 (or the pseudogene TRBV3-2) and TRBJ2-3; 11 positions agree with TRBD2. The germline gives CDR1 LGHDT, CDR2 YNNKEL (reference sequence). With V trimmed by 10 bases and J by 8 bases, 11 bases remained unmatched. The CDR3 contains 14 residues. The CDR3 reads CATGTSGLGVTQYF. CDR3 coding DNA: TGTGCCACGGGGACTAGCGGTCTCGGCGTTACGCAGTATTTT.

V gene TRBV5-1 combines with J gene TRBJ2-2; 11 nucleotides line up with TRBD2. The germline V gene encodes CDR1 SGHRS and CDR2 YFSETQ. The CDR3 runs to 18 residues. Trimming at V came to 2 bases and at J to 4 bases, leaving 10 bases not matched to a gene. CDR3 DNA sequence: TGCGCCAGCAGCTTTTCCATAGCGGGAGGGCTCGGCACCGGGGAGCTGTTTTTT. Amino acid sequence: CASSFSIAGGLGTGELFF.

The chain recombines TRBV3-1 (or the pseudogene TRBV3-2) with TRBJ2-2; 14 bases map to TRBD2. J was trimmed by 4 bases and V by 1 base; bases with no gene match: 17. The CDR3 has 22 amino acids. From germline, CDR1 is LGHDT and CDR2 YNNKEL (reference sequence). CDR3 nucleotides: TGTGCCAGCAGCCAAGTATTTTTACGACCGGGACTAGCGGGAGTTGCCACCGGGGAGCTGTTTTTT. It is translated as CASSQVFLRPGLAGVATGELFF.

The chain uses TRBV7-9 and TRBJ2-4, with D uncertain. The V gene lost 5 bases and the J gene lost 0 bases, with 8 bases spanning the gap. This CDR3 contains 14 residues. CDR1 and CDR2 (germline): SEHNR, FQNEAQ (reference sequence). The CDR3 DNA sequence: TGTGCCAGCAGCACAACGTTAGCCAAAAACATTCAGTACTTC. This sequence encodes CASSTTLAKNIQYF.

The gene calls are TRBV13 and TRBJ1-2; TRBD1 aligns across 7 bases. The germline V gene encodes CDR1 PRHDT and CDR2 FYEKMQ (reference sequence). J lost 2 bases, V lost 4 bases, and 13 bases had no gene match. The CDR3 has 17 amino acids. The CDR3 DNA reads TGTGCCAGCAGCTCCACCTTCCCAGACAGGGTGAACTATGGCTACACCTTC. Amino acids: CASSSTFPDRVNYGYTF.

CDR3 region: CASRRHANTGELFF. The CDR3 DNA sequence: TGTGCCAGCAGGAGACACGCGAACACCGGGGAGCTGTTTTTT. The chain employs TRBV6-4 and TRBJ2-2; D gene unclear. The CDR3 spans 14 residues. Trimming removed 6 bases from V and 0 bases from J, with 8 bases in between. Germline V lookup: CDR1 MRHNA, CDR2 SNTAGT.

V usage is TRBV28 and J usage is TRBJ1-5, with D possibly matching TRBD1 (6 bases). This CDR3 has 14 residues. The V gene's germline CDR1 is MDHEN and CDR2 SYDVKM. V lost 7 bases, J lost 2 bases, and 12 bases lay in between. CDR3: CASTSTGGNQPQHF. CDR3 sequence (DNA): TGTGCCAGCACCTCGACAGGAGGCAATCAGCCCCAGCATTTT.

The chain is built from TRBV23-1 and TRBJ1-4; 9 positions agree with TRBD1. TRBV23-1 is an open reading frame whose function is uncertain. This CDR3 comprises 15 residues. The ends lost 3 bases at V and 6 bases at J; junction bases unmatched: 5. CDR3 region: CASSHPGTGHEKLFF. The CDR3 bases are TGCGCCAGCAGTCACCCCGGGACAGGGCATGAAAAACTGTTTTTT.

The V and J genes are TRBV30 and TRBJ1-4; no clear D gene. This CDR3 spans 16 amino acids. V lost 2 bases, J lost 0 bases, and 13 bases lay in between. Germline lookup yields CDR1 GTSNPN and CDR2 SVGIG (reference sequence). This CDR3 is CAWSSPLSTTNEKLFF. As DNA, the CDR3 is TGTGCCTGGAGTAGCCCCCTGAGTACAACTAATGAAAAACTGTTTTTT.